Listed below are T cell receptor beta chains from one sample, sequenced in a study of brain metastases from non-small cell lung cancer. TCRdb's table, derived via immunoSEQ multiplex PCR, lists solely in-frame clones and lacks some. The data hold some 4,000 clones, with 70% to 90% observed a single time. Input material: primary lung tumor tissue. These receptors were taken from a donor over 35 with non-small cell lung cancer. CDR3s include the opening cysteine and the closing phenylalanine or tryptophan. The D gene is left open where the match is weak. Some rows have no size entry. The others give once, few or many, or a class for an expanded clone.

j_call: TRBJ1-6
v_call: TRBV7-8
d_call: TRBD1
clone_size: NA
cdr3_aa: CASSSQGNDSPLHF
cdr3_nt: TGTGCCAGCAGCTCACAGGGGAATGATTCACCCCTCCACTTT

j_call: TRBJ1-6
v_call: TRBV6-5
d_call: NA
clone_size: NA
cdr3_aa: CASTQTPDNSPLHF
cdr3_nt: TGTGCCAGCACCCAGACCCCCGATAATTCACCCCTCCACTTT

j_call: TRBJ2-1
v_call: TRBV9
d_call: NA
clone_size: NA
cdr3_aa: CASSVAGSPQFF
cdr3_nt: TGTGCCAGCAGCGTAGCGGGGTCTCCGCAGTTCTTC

j_call: TRBJ2-1
v_call: TRBV14
d_call: NA
clone_size: NA
cdr3_aa: CASSLQVNSYNEQFF
cdr3_nt: TGTGCCAGCAGCCTTCAGGTGAATTCCTACAATGAGCAGTTCTTC

j_call: TRBJ1-2
v_call: TRBV5-8
d_call: NA
clone_size: few
cdr3_aa: CASSLGQGAFYGYTF
cdr3_nt: TGTGCCAGCAGCTTGGGGCAGGGAGCCTTCTATGGCTACACCTTC

j_call: TRBJ2-7
v_call: TRBV6-1
d_call: NA
clone_size: NA
cdr3_aa: CASSDKGLLPYEQYF
cdr3_nt: TGTGCCAGCAGTGACAAGGGACTCCTACCATACGAGCAGTACTTC

j_call: TRBJ2-7
v_call: TRBV5-8
d_call: NA
clone_size: NA
cdr3_aa: CASRGEAYEQYF
cdr3_nt: TGTGCCAGCAGGGGGGAGGCCTACGAGCAGTACTTC

j_call: TRBJ2-2
v_call: TRBV5-6
d_call: NA
clone_size: once
cdr3_aa: CASSSERVRRNTGELFF
cdr3_nt: TGTGCCAGCAGCTCTGAGCGGGTACGAAGGAACACCGGGGAGCTGTTTTTT

j_call: TRBJ2-2
v_call: TRBV11-3
d_call: TRBD1
clone_size: few
cdr3_aa: CASSLGQGNTGELFF
cdr3_nt: TGTGCCAGCAGCTTGGGACAGGGGAACACCGGGGAGCTGTTTTTT

j_call: TRBJ2-2
v_call: TRBV7-6
d_call: NA
clone_size: NA
cdr3_aa: CASSLKAGSNTGELFF
cdr3_nt: TGTGCCAGCAGCTTAAAGGCAGGGTCGAACACCGGGGAGCTGTTTTTT

j_call: TRBJ2-3
v_call: TRBV9
d_call: NA
clone_size: NA
cdr3_aa: CASSVVRTGVTDTQYF
cdr3_nt: TGTGCCAGCAGCGTAGTTCGGACTGGAGTCACAGATACGCAGTATTTT

j_call: TRBJ1-1
v_call: TRBV12-3/TRBV12-4
d_call: NA
clone_size: NA
cdr3_aa: CASSSGILAFF
cdr3_nt: TGTGCCAGCAGTTCAGGGATTCTAGCTTTCTTT

j_call: TRBJ2-7
v_call: TRBV27
d_call: NA
clone_size: NA
cdr3_aa: CASSLGVPPDEQYF
cdr3_nt: TGTGCCAGCAGTTTGGGGGTGCCCCCGGACGAGCAGTACTTC

j_call: TRBJ2-1
v_call: TRBV14
d_call: NA
clone_size: NA
cdr3_aa: CASISRATNEQFF
cdr3_nt: TGTGCCAGCATTAGCAGGGCAACCAATGAGCAGTTCTTC

j_call: TRBJ2-5
v_call: TRBV18
d_call: NA
clone_size: NA
cdr3_aa: CASSPEGDSRYQETQYF
cdr3_nt: TGTGCCAGCTCACCGGAGGGAGACAGCCGCTACCAAGAGACCCAGTACTTC

j_call: TRBJ2-5
v_call: TRBV5-5
d_call: NA
clone_size: NA
cdr3_aa: CASSLEVATQETQYF
cdr3_nt: TGTGCCAGCAGCTTGGAGGTAGCGACCCAAGAGACCCAGTACTTC